The 16 T cell receptor beta chains presented below share a single source sample, sequenced in a study of graft-versus-host responses after intestinal transplantation. Some clones are missing from TCRdb's copy, which holds only in-frame ones; the method was immunoSEQ multiplex PCR. The sample shows tens of thousands of clones, around 92% of them seen only once. These receptors have no identified antigens. The sample here was unstimulated CD4+ T cells sorted from spleen or lymph node cells, taken before intestinal transplant. The source of these receptors is a human donor who received an intestinal transplant.

The sample holds a few counts of this clone. This chain joins TRBV6-4 and TRBJ1-4; 11 bases agree with TRBD1. The CDR3 covers 18 residues. After removal of 6 bases from V and 4 bases from J, the junction contained 13 bases not matched to a gene. CDR1 and CDR2 from the germline V gene are MRHNA and SNTAGT. The chain's CDR3 is CASRTGQGAGMLNEKLFF. CDR3 bases: TGTGCCAGCAGGACCGGACAGGGGGCGGGTATGCTTAATGAAAAACTGTTTTTT.

Only one count was recorded for this clone. The V gene is TRBV7-9, the J gene TRBJ1-2; 11 bases are shared with TRBD1. J was trimmed by 4 bases and V by 3 bases; bases with no gene match: 1. This CDR3 has 14 residues. The germline CDR1 and CDR2 sequences are SEHNR and FQNEAQ (reference sequence). Here the CDR3 DNA reads TGTGCCAGCAGCTTCGGACAGGGGGCCTATGGCTACACCTTC. Translation: CASSFGQGAYGYTF.

The chain employs TRBV7-8 and TRBJ1-5; D gene unclear. The CDR3 is 16 residues long. Germline assignment: CDR1 SGHVS and CDR2 FQNEAQ. The ends were cut back, 1 base at V and 0 bases at J, with 10 bases in the middle. CDR3 residues: CASSLGGLASNQPQHF. For the CDR3, the DNA is TGTGCCAGCAGCTTAGGTGGGCTAGCTAGCAATCAGCCCCAGCATTTT.

The chain links TRBV30 to TRBJ2-3; 9 nucleotides match TRBD1. This CDR3 has 15 amino acids. The V gene end was trimmed by 3 bases and the J gene end by 6 bases; junction bases not matched to a gene: 10. Per germline, CDR1 GTSNPN and CDR2 SVGIG (reference sequence). The CDR3 nucleotides read TGTGCCTGGAGGACAGGGGGGCACTCGGGGGATACGCAGTATTTT. Residues: CAWRTGGHSGDTQYF.

This sequence joins TRBV7-8 and TRBJ1-1; D possibly corresponds to TRBD1 (5 bases). Germline V gene data show CDR1 as SGHVS and CDR2 as FQNEAQ. The CDR3 sequence is 13 residues long. The V end was cut by 1 base, the J end by 7 bases, with 10 bases between. The CDR3 loop reads CASSLGGEIEAFF. CDR3 DNA: TGTGCCAGCAGCTTAGGGGGGGAGATTGAAGCTTTCTTT.

The rearrangement joins TRBV5-1 to TRBJ2-2; perhaps TRBD2 as D (5 bases). V was pared by 0 bases and J by 3 bases, with 12 bases between. CDR3 size: 16 residues. Germline-derived CDR1 and CDR2 are SGHRS and YFSETQ. The CDR3 protein is CASSLAPISDTGELFF. CDR3 in DNA: TGCGCCAGCAGCTTGGCCCCCATTAGCGACACCGGGGAGCTGTTTTTT.

The gene calls are TRBV4-3 and TRBJ1-5; D unresolved. This CDR3 region has 15 residues. V lost 0 bases and J 5 bases, leaving 11 bases between the germline ends. Germline CDR1 is LGHNA and CDR2 is YSLEER. The CDR3 protein is CASSQDGQAYQPQHF. The DNA for the CDR3 is TGCGCCAGCAGCCAAGATGGCCAGGCCTATCAGCCCCAGCATTTT.

The CDR3 region is CASSGLHRDRNYGYTF. For the CDR3, the DNA is TGTGCCAGCAGTGGGCTTCACAGGGATCGCAACTATGGCTACACCTTC. V usage is TRBV6-1 and J usage is TRBJ1-2; possibly TRBD1 for D (6 bases). The CDR3 spans 16 residues. The V gene's germline CDR1 is MNHNS and CDR2 SASEGT. Trimming pared 4 bases from V and 2 bases from J, leaving 17 bases between.

The V and J genes are TRBV6-5 and TRBJ2-2; possible D gene TRBD2, 5 bases. With 6 bases removed from V and 0 bases from J, the gap between germline ends came to 8 bases. The germline gives CDR1 MNHEY, CDR2 SVGAGI. The CDR3 spans 14 residues. The CDR3 loop is CASRGSPNTGELFF. DNA for the CDR3: TGTGCCAGCAGAGGGAGCCCGAACACCGGGGAGCTGTTTTTT.

The rearrangement joins TRBV7-2 to TRBJ1-5; D gene unclear. The length of the CDR3 is 12 residues. Trimming removed 2 bases at V and 4 bases at J, with 3 bases between. In germline, CDR1 is SGHTA, CDR2 FQGNSA. CDR3 amino acids: CASSLHNQPQHF. The CDR3 nucleotides are TGTGCCAGCAGCTTACATAATCAGCCCCAGCATTTT. Full variable domain (missing parts from reference TRBV7-2 and TRBJ1-5): GAGVSQSPSNKVTEKGKDVELRCDPISGHTALYWYRQSLGQGLEFLIYFQGNSAPDKSGLPSDRFSAERTGGSVSTLTIQRTQQEDSAVYLCASSLHNQPQHFGDGTRLSIL.

The chain is built from TRBV5-1 and TRBJ2-2; 9 bases match TRBD1. Per the germline V gene, CDR1 is SGHRS and CDR2 is YFSETQ. V gave up 5 bases and J gave up 4 bases; unmatched junction bases: 6. CDR3 length: 15 amino acids. The DNA for the CDR3 is TGCGCCAGCAGACCGACAGGGGGTAGCACCGGGGAGCTGTTTTTT. This gives the protein CASRPTGGSTGELFF.

The chain recombines TRBV11-2 with TRBJ1-2; tentatively, D is TRBD1 (6 bases). Germline lookup yields CDR1 SGHAT and CDR2 FQNNGV. The CDR3 runs 15 residues. Trimming shortened V by 3 bases and J by 4 bases, and 15 bases separated the two germline ends. In DNA, the CDR3 is TGTGCCAGCAGCTTGACACCAGGCAGGGGCTATGGCTACACCTTC. This codes for CASSLTPGRGYGYTF.

This CDR3 reads CASSRPLLRLAGGVNEQFF. In nucleotides, the CDR3 is TGTGCCAGCAGCCGACCCCTCCTCCGACTAGCGGGGGGGGTAAATGAGCAGTTCTTC. The chain combines TRBV7-6 with TRBJ2-1; 14 nucleotides agree with TRBD2. There are 19 residues in the CDR3. Looked up from germline, CDR1 is SGHVS and CDR2 is FNYEAQ. Unmatched junction bases numbered 16, after V lost 5 bases and J lost 7 bases.

This chain joins TRBV7-9 and TRBJ1-1; tentative D call: TRBD1 (6 bases). The ends were cut back, 4 bases at V and 6 bases at J, with 18 bases in the middle. The CDR3 extends over 15 amino acids. Germline CDR1 is SEHNR and CDR2 is FQNEAQ (reference sequence). CDR3 loop: CASSSGGGPSSEAFF. The CDR3 coding sequence is TGTGCCAGCAGCTCCGGGGGGGGCCCCTCTTCTGAAGCTTTCTTT.

The genes are TRBV2 and TRBJ1-6, with 7 bases aligning to TRBD1. This CDR3 spans 16 amino acids. CDR1 and CDR2 from the germline V gene are SNHLY and FYNNEI. Trimming at V came to 4 bases and at J to 11 bases, leaving 14 bases not matched to a gene. This CDR3 reads CASSGADRPVSPPLHF. CDR3 DNA sequence: TGTGCCAGCAGTGGGGCGGACAGGCCTGTATCGCCACCCCTCCACTTT.

The rearrangement links TRBV19 to TRBJ2-7, with 10 bases identical to TRBD1. The CDR3 totals 17 residues. From germline, CDR1 is LNHDA and CDR2 SQIVND (reference sequence). The ends lost 4 bases at V and 4 bases at J; junction bases unmatched: 13. The CDR3 loop is CASSRGLWGQGWYEQYF. CDR3 sequence (DNA): TGTGCCAGTAGTAGGGGGTTATGGGGACAGGGGTGGTACGAGCAGTACTTC.